A few counts support the clone carrying this TCR beta chain. Its antigen is unidentified. The source of the sample is a study of beta chain features in type 1 diabetes. Study at large: Over all samples combined, some 110 million sorted cells were examined. Findings of the study overall: Patients showed naive, central memory and Treg TCRB repertoires that appeared more similar than those of healthy donors. Shortening of TCRB CDR3s, moderate but significant, appeared in all four CD4+ subsets of Type 1 diabetes patients.

Every bit of the isolated RNA underwent reverse transcription, so sequencing read expressed TCRB transcripts. Sequencing was performed with immunoSEQ multiplex PCR; in TCRdb, only in-frame clones are kept and a portion is missing. Altogether under 450,000 clones are present, less than 15% being singletons, with the ten largest covering approximately 0.019%. This clonotype was sampled from a woman between 18 and 29 years old in good health. The sequencing sample was made of naive CD4+ T cells from blood.

The CDR3 is CASSWGTGVPYEQYF. The CDR3 DNA sequence: TGTGCCAGCAGTTGGGGGACAGGGGTCCCCTACGAGCAGTACTTC. The chain joins TRBV6-5 to TRBJ2-7, with TRBD1 matching 10 bases. The germline gives CDR1 MNHEY, CDR2 SVGAGI. After removal of 4 bases from V and 2 bases from J, the junction contained 5 bases not matched to a gene. This CDR3 is 15 amino acids long.